This T cell receptor beta chain is from a study of circulating CD8 cells and anti-PD-1 response in melanoma. TCR libraries were prepared from roughly 15 ng of total RNA with the QIAseq Immune Repertoire TCR panel. TCRdb re-derived calls from the reads in MiXCR, one entry per CDR3 protein. The repertoire has approximately 370 distinct CDR3 sequences, 6.2% of them found once; the top ten carry roughly half. With regard to this clonotype: This sequence may be a read error, since a much larger clone differs from it by one base.

Per germline, CDR1 LGHNA and CDR2 YSLEER. The CDR3 length is 14 residues. Sorting of live CD3+CD8+TCRalphabeta+ cells by PD-1 and/or TIGIT gave four subsets. V usage is TRBV4-3 and J usage is TRBJ2-2; D might be TRBD2 (5 bases). This receptor was identified in a human donor with melanoma. The sample was CD8+ T cells from PBMCs, taken at baseline or after one month of anti-PD-1 therapy (not recorded which). CDR3 sequence: CASSLEESAGELLF. As DNA, the CDR3 is TGCGCCAGCAGCCTAGAGGAGTCAGCCGGGGAGCTGCTTTTT.